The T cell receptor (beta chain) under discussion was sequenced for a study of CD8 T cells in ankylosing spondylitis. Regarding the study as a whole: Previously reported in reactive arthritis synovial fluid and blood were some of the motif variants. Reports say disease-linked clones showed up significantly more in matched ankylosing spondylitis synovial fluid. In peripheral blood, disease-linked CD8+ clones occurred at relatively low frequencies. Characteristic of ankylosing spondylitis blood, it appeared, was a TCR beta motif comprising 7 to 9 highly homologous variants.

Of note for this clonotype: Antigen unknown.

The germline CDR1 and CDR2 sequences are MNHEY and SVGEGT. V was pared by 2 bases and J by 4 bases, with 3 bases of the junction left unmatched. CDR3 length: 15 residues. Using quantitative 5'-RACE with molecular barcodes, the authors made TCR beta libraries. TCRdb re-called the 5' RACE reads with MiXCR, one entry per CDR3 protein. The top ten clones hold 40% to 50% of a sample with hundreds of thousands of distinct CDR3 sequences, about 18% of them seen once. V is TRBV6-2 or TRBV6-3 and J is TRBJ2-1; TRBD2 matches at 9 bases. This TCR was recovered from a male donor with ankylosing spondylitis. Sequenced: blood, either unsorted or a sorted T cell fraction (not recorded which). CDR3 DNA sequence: TGTGCCAGCAGTTACCTAGCGGGGCCTTACAATGAGCAGTTCTTC. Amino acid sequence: CASSYLAGPYNEQFF.